The 14 T cell receptor beta chains below come from one sample, sequenced in a study of cytomegalovirus exposure and HLA in healthy donors. The PCR contained 60 Vbeta and 13 Jbeta primers. Clones were sequenced by immunoSEQ multiplex PCR, and TCRdb holds only the in-frame ones, with some missing. The sample includes 65,000 to 70,000 clones, around 68% of them seen just once. The sequenced material came from PBMCs. The receptors stem from a woman aged 30 to 39 in good health and CMV-seronegative.

V and J are TRBV10-3 and TRBJ1-1; D call uncertain. CDR3 length equals 16 residues. Germline V lookup: CDR1 ENHRY, CDR2 SYGVKD. The V end was cut by 4 bases, the J end by 1 base, with 16 bases between. CDR3 sequence (DNA): TGTGCCATCAGTGGTTCATCTCGGGTAACGAACACTGAAGCTTTCTTT. Translation: CAISGSSRVTNTEAFF.

The rearrangement joins TRBV30 to TRBJ1-1; D might be TRBD1 (5 bases). The V and J ends lost 1 base and 2 bases respectively, with 5 bases between them. Germline assignment: CDR1 GTSNPN and CDR2 SVGIG (reference sequence). The CDR3 is 12 amino acids. This chain's CDR3 is CAWSGGNTEAFF. CDR3 DNA: TGTGCCTGGAGTGGGGGCAACACTGAAGCTTTCTTT.

The V and J genes are TRBV19 and TRBJ1-3; D remains unclear. The germline V gene has CDR1 LNHDA and CDR2 SQIVND (reference sequence). The CDR3 is 14 residues long. Deletions cut 6 bases from V and 4 bases from J, with 13 bases between. The CDR3 DNA reads TGTGCCAGTAGGTCGGGATCATCCGGAAACACCATATATTTT. Residues: CASRSGSSGNTIYF.

The chain combines TRBV19 with TRBJ2-7; possible D gene TRBD2, 5 bases. Per germline, CDR1 LNHDA and CDR2 SQIVND (reference sequence). The CDR3 covers 14 residues. V was trimmed by 6 bases and J by 6 bases, leaving 18 bases between them. The CDR3 nucleotides are TGTGCCAGTAGAGGGCAGCTGGGAGAGGGCGAGCAGTACTTC. Amino acids: CASRGQLGEGEQYF.

This clone was recorded a few times. Because the CDR3's place on the DNA is in doubt, the DNA is left out and the CDR3 is given as listed by TCRdb. The chain links TRBV5-6 to TRBJ2-2; the table's D call, TRBD1, has no DNA check behind it. The CDR3 length equals 14 residues, ends included. Germline V CDR1 and CDR2: SGHDT, YYEEEE. The CDR3 spells CASSGGQFFGELFF.

The chain joins TRBV14 to TRBJ1-1; tentatively, D is TRBD1 (5 bases). The CDR3 runs 13 residues. Between the trimmed V and J ends, which lost 4 bases and 3 bases, there was a span of 9 bases. CDR1 is SGHDN and CDR2 is FVKESK in the germline V gene. The CDR3 here is CASSRQGYTEAFF. For the CDR3, the DNA is TGTGCCAGCAGCCGGCAGGGTTACACTGAAGCTTTCTTT.

V and J are TRBV7-9 and TRBJ2-7; 8 positions agree with TRBD1. There are 14 residues in the CDR3. The germline V gene encodes CDR1 SEHNR and CDR2 FQNEAQ (reference sequence). After removal of 4 bases from V and 6 bases from J, the junction contained 8 bases not matched to a gene. In DNA, the CDR3 is TGTGCCAGCAGCTCGTGGACAGGGATTGGCGAGCAGTACTTC. Translated, it gives CASSSWTGIGEQYF.

The rearrangement joins TRBV7-3 to TRBJ2-1; perhaps TRBD2 as D (6 bases). Germline V gene lookup returns CDR1 SGHTA and CDR2 FQGTGA. The CDR3 sequence is 16 residues long. Trimming left V 0 bases short and J 6 bases short, with 15 bases between. CDR3 sequence reads: CASSLTGVRAGNEQFF. The CDR3 bases are TGTGCCAGCAGCTTAACCGGGGTTAGAGCGGGCAATGAGCAGTTCTTC.

A few counts support this clone. This chain uses TRBV9 with TRBJ1-1; no clear D. The V end lost 0 bases, the J end lost 3 bases, and 6 bases lay between the germline ends. CDR3 size: 13 residues. Per the germline V gene, CDR1 is SGDLS and CDR2 is YYNGEE. CDR3 nucleotide sequence: TGTGCCAGCAGCGTAGGGAGGGACACTGAAGCTTTCTTT. Its translation: CASSVGRDTEAFF.

This clone turned up a few times. V is TRBV6-5 and J is TRBJ1-1; no clear D. The CDR3 has 13 amino acids. V was cut by 5 bases and J by 1 base, with 8 bases left in between. In germline, CDR1 is MNHEY, CDR2 SVGAGI. The CDR3 coding sequence is TGTGCCAGCAGTCCCAACACGAACACTGAAGCTTTCTTT. This encodes CASSPNTNTEAFF.

The rearrangement links TRBV2 to TRBJ1-5, with 8 bases lining up with TRBD1. Germline CDR1 is SNHLY and CDR2 is FYNNEI. CDR3 length: 15 residues. The trim removed 6 bases at V and 6 bases at J, leaving 10 bases unmatched. The chain's CDR3 is CASRYGGQGGQPQHF. The CDR3 region has the DNA TGTGCCAGCAGATATGGCGGACAGGGCGGTCAGCCCCAGCATTTT.

As for this clone: Lacking the conserved final phenylalanine or tryptophan, this CDR3 likely reflects a read error. This sequence joins TRBV29-1 and TRBJ2-6; the match to TRBD1 covers 7 bases. Germline V CDR1 and CDR2: SQVTM, ANQGSEA. With V trimmed by 6 bases and J by 3 bases, 2 bases remained unmatched. CDR3 length: 13 residues. CDR3 sequence reads: CSVDRDGANVLTV. In nucleotides, the CDR3 is TGCAGCGTAGACAGGGATGGGGCCAACGTCCTGACTGTC.

There are a few counts of this clone. The rearrangement uses TRBV6-1 and TRBJ1-5; D possibly corresponds to TRBD1 (6 bases). Trimming took off 1 base at V and 11 bases at J, with 12 bases between the two ends. Germline lookup yields CDR1 MNHNS and CDR2 SASEGT. This CDR3 contains 13 residues. The CDR3 region has the DNA TGTGCCAGCAGTGAAGACAGACCAGGGGCCCAGCATTTT. It yields the protein CASSEDRPGAQHF.

The chain carries TRBV5-1 and TRBJ2-3; D may be TRBD2 (5 bases). Germline loops: CDR1 SGHRS, CDR2 YFSETQ. The CDR3 spans 15 residues. Trimming removed 3 bases at V and 2 bases at J, with 13 bases between. The CDR3, as DNA: TGCGCCAGCAGCTCCGGGGTCCTTTCCACAGATACGCAGTATTTT. Translating gives CASSSGVLSTDTQYF. The whole variable domain, filled in from reference TRBV5-1 and TRBJ2-3, reads KAGVTQTPRYLIKTRGQQVTLSCSPISGHRSVSWYQQTPGQGLQFLFEYFSETQRNKGNFPGRFSGRQFSNSRSEMNVSTLELGDSALYLCASSSGVLSTDTQYFGPGTRLTVL.